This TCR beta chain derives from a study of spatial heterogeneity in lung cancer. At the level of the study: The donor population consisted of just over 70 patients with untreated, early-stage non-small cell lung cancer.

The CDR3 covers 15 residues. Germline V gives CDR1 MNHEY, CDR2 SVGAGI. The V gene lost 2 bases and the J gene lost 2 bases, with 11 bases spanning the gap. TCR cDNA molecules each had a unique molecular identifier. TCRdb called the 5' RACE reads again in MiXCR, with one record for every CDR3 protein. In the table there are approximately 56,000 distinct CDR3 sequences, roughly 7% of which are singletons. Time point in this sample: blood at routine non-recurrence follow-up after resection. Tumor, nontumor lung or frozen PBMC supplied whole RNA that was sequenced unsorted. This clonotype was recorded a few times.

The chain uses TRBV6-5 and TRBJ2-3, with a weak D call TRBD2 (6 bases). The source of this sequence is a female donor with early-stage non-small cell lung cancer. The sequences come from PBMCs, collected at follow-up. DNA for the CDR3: TGTGCCAGCAGTTACGGGCGGGGAGTCACAGATACGCAGTATTTT. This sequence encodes CASSYGRGVTDTQYF.